Below are 13 T cell receptor beta chains sequenced from a single sample in a study of blood T cell repertoires in COVID-19 (dated by TCRdb to 2020 to 2022). The library was obtained by the immunoSEQ multiplex PCR assay. Here the immuneACCESS table is served through TCRdb, limited to in-frame sequences with V and J called. Missing clones are a known gap in these copies; in checked studies unresolved V genes cover under half, and the rest lacks a known reason. The sample data list around 250,000 clones, and roughly 80% of these were observed just once. The top ten constitute more than 4% of the sample. The specimen was PBMCs or T cells enriched from blood (not recorded which). The receptor set was obtained from a middle-aged man who had been exposed to COVID-19.

CDR3 sequence (DNA): TGTGCCAGCAGTGAAACAGGGCAGGCTGCTGGCTACACCTTC. This translates into CASSETGQAAGYTF. This chain uses TRBV6-1 with TRBJ1-2; the D gene is possibly TRBD1 (6 bases). CDR3 length equals 14 residues. Trimming left V 2 bases short and J 7 bases short, with 14 bases between. Per germline, CDR1 MNHNS and CDR2 SASEGT.

The chain has TRBV3-1 (or the pseudogene TRBV3-2) and TRBJ2-1; TRBD2 matches 8 bases. The CDR3 has 17 amino acids. In germline, CDR1 is LGHDT, CDR2 YNNKEL (reference sequence). V trimming: 1 base; J trimming: 4 bases; junction bases outside the gene matches: 9. CDR3 in DNA: TGTGCCAGCAGCCAAGCGGCGGTAGCGGGATTGTACAATGAGCAGTTCTTC. Translated: CASSQAAVAGLYNEQFF.

This clone was detected only once. V and J are TRBV7-9 and TRBJ1-5; D gene unclear. Trimming took 7 bases from V and 7 from J, leaving 20 bases between them. There are 15 residues in the CDR3. Germline-derived CDR1 and CDR2 are SEHNR and FQNEAQ (reference sequence). The CDR3 region is CASTRYAGYEQPQHF. CDR3 DNA sequence: TGTGCCAGCACCCGCTATGCGGGTTATGAGCAGCCCCAGCATTTT.

This clone has only a few counts. V and J are TRBV9 and TRBJ1-6; TRBD1 is a possible D gene (6 bases). Germline CDR1 reads SGDLS; CDR2 reads YYNGEE. With 5 bases removed from V and 8 bases from J, the gap between germline ends came to 11 bases. This CDR3 is built from 13 residues. This chain's CDR3 is CASRAGVDSPLHF. The CDR3 coding sequence is TGTGCCAGCAGGGCAGGGGTCGATTCACCCCTCCACTTT.

The chain recombines TRBV19 with TRBJ2-5; D possibly corresponds to TRBD1 (5 bases). CDR1 LNHDA and CDR2 SQIVND come from the germline V gene (reference sequence). The CDR3 is 14 residues long. Trimming pared 6 bases from V and 2 bases from J, leaving 13 bases between. The CDR3: CASRRWGRQETQYF. DNA for the CDR3: TGTGCCAGTAGAAGGTGGGGCAGACAAGAGACCCAGTACTTC.

The V call is TRBV10-3, the J call TRBJ2-1; D remains ambiguous. CDR3 size: 16 residues. CDR1 is ENHRY, CDR2 SYGVKD, per germline. V was cut by 2 bases and J by 1 base, with 12 bases left in between. The CDR3 reads CAISEVRLGSYNEQFF. DNA for the CDR3: TGTGCCATCAGTGAGGTTCGGCTAGGATCCTACAATGAGCAGTTCTTC.

CDR3 DNA sequence: TGTGCCAGCAGCTTGGTTAGCGGGAGGGCCTACAATGAGCAGTTCTTC. It translates to CASSLVSGRAYNEQFF. The chain employs TRBV27 and TRBJ2-1; TRBD2 matches 11 bases. The CDR3 contains 16 residues. Looked up from germline, CDR1 is MNHEY and CDR2 is SMNVEV (reference sequence). The ends lost 6 bases at V and 2 bases at J; junction bases unmatched: 6.

The chain joins TRBV18 to TRBJ2-7, with D unclear. Germline V gives CDR1 KGHSH, CDR2 LQKENI. Between the trimmed V and J ends, which lost 3 bases and 2 bases, there was a span of 14 bases. The CDR3 is made up of 15 amino acids. CDR3 DNA sequence: TGTGCCAGCTCACCCGGGTTGGAAATAGCCTACGAGCAGTACTTC. It is translated as CASSPGLEIAYEQYF. Full variable domain (rest looked up from reference TRBV18 and TRBJ2-7): NAGVMQNPRHLVRRRGQEARLRCSPMKGHSHVYWYRQLPEEGLKFMVYLQKENIIDESGMPKERFSAEFPKEGPSILRIQQVVRGDSAAYFCASSPGLEIAYEQYFGPGTRLTVT.

J is TRBJ2-3 and V is TRBV5-1; 8 bases are shared with TRBD1. Looked up from germline, CDR1 is SGHRS and CDR2 is YFSETQ. V lost 6 bases to trimming and J lost 3 bases; unmatched junction nucleotides: 12. The CDR3 extends over 16 amino acids. For the CDR3, the DNA is TGCGCCAGCACCAGATTCGGACAGGGAAGGACAGATACGCAGTATTTT. As protein: CASTRFGQGRTDTQYF.

The CDR3 bases are TGTGCCAGCAGCCTTCTATCGTCGAATGGCTACACCTTC. This translates into CASSLLSSNGYTF. This chain links TRBV12-3 or TRBV12-4 with TRBJ1-2; D gene ambiguous. V shed 6 bases and J shed 6 bases, with 14 bases lying between them. The CDR3 sequence is 13 residues long.

The V and J genes are TRBV10-3 and TRBJ1-2; the match to TRBD1 covers 7 bases. The germline CDR1 and CDR2 sequences are ENHRY and SYGVKD. This CDR3 region has 14 residues. V was clipped by 3 bases and J by 3 bases; unmatched bases: 4. The CDR3 protein is CAISERTGHYGYTF. CDR3 sequence (DNA): TGTGCCATCAGTGAACGGACAGGTCACTATGGCTACACCTTC.

The rearrangement links TRBV14 to TRBJ2-2; D call uncertain. Germline V gene lookup returns CDR1 SGHDN and CDR2 FVKESK. The CDR3 covers 15 residues. V lost 4 bases to trimming and J lost 1 base, with 10 bases between them. CDR3 DNA: TGTGCCAGCAGCCCCTGGGCAGAGAACACCGGGGAGCTGTTTTTT. Its protein product is CASSPWAENTGELFF.

There are a few counts of this clone. This chain links TRBV11-3 with TRBJ2-3, with 8 nucleotides matching TRBD2. Germline loops: CDR1 SGHNT, CDR2 YENEEA. The CDR3 spans 15 residues. V was clipped by 5 bases and J by 5 bases; unmatched bases: 9. This chain's CDR3 is CASSPGAGGVDTQYF. The CDR3 bases are TGTGCCAGCAGCCCGGGGGCGGGGGGAGTAGATACGCAGTATTTT.